This T cell receptor (beta chain) was observed in a study of beta chain features in type 1 diabetes. Per the germline V gene, CDR1 is GTSNPN and CDR2 is SVGIG (reference sequence). Trimming left V 3 bases short and J 0 bases short, with 12 bases between. The CDR3 consists of 15 residues. Of the isolated RNA, all was reverse transcribed, and so the sequenced material was expressed TCRB transcripts. Here immunoSEQ multiplex PCR was the method, and the copy in TCRdb shows in-frame clones only, minus some. There are roughly 380,000 clones in the sample; about 18% occur only once, and 0.044% lies in the top ten.

The sequence was collected from a woman between 18 and 30 years old in good health. The source material was naive CD4+ T cells from blood. The rearrangement links TRBV30 to TRBJ1-3; no clear D gene. CDR3: CAWRRRVSSGNTIYF. CDR3 sequence (DNA): TGTGCCTGGAGGCGGCGGGTTAGCTCTGGAAACACCATATATTTT. Full variable domain (outside the CDR3, taken from reference TRBV30 and TRBJ1-3): SQTIHQWPATLVQPVGSPLSLECTVEGTSNPNLYWYRQAAGRGLQLLFYSVGIGQISSEVPQNLSASRPQDRQFILSSKKLLLSDSGFYLCAWRRRVSSGNTIYFGEGSWLTVV.